These T cell receptor beta chains were read from a single sample in a study of control samples from healthy donors and cancer patients. Sequenced by immunoSEQ multiplex PCR; TCRdb stores in-frame clones only, minus some. This table holds 95,000 to 150,000 clones, approximately 93% found once. The sample consisted of blood. These receptors originate from a woman aged 18-29 years in good health. Each CDR3 is given with its conserved first and last residue. The order of the fields is CDR3 protein, CDR3 DNA, J gene, CDR3 length, clone size, D gene, V gene. The D gene is left open where the match is weak. Clone size, where shown, is once, few, many, or a class for clones that have expanded.

CASSFTGTDTQYF,TGTGCCAGCAGCTTTACAGGAACAGATACGCAGTATTTT,TRBJ2-3,13,few,.,TRBV5-6
CASSQESGSLWEQYF,TGTGCCAGCAGCCAAGAAAGCGGGAGTCTCTGGGAGCAGTACTTC,TRBJ2-7,15,.,TRBD2,TRBV4-2
CASTGGGDQPQHF,TGTGCCAGCACTGGGGGGGGCGATCAGCCCCAGCATTTT,TRBJ1-5,13,.,.,TRBV28
CASSVDGVTGYTF,TGTGCCAGCAGCGTGGACGGGGTGACTGGCTACACCTTC,TRBJ1-2,13,.,.,TRBV9
CASSYWPAGTQETQYF,TGTGCCAGCAGTTACTGGCCAGCGGGGACCCAAGAGACCCAGTACTTC,TRBJ2-5,16,.,TRBD2,TRBV6-6
CASSSGTGSEQYF,TGTGCCAGCTCTTCCGGGACAGGGTCCGAGCAGTACTTC,TRBJ2-7,13,.,TRBD1,TRBV18
CASSHYPTGTGAEQPQHF,TGTGCCAGCAGCCACTATCCCACCGGGACAGGGGCGGAGCAGCCCCAGCATTTT,TRBJ1-5,18,.,TRBD1,TRBV28
CATSRETGGHQPQHF,TGTGCCACCAGCAGAGAGACAGGGGGCCATCAGCCCCAGCATTTT,TRBJ1-5,15,.,TRBD1,TRBV15
CASSPRNSYNSPLHF,TGTGCCAGCTCACCACGGAACTCCTATAATTCACCCCTCCACTTT,TRBJ1-6,15,once,.,TRBV18
CASSYNRWTQYF,TGTGCCAGCAGTTACAACCGTTGGACCCAGTACTTC,TRBJ2-5,12,.,.,TRBV6-5
CASSPGDRENSPLHF,TGTGCCAGCAGCCCAGGGGACAGGGAAAATTCACCCCTCCACTTT,TRBJ1-6,15,.,TRBD1,TRBV3-1/TRBV3-2
CASSFRSSYNEQFF,TGTGCCAGCAGTTTTCGAAGCTCCTACAATGAGCAGTTCTTC,TRBJ2-1,14,.,.,TRBV27
CASSVSSNTEAFF,TGTGCCAGCAGCGTTTCAAGCAACACTGAAGCTTTCTTT,TRBJ1-1,13,.,.,TRBV9
CASSSTPTTLAKNIQYF,TGTGCCAGCAGCTCAACACCCACGACCCTAGCCAAAAACATTCAGTACTTC,TRBJ2-4,17,.,.,TRBV5-5
CASSYSILGYQETQYF,TGTGCCAGCAGTTACTCGATTCTTGGGTACCAAGAGACCCAGTACTTC,TRBJ2-5,16,once,.,TRBV6-5
CASSYSGGRNYGYTF,TGTGCCAGCAGTTACTCGGGGGGTAGGAACTATGGCTACACCTTC,TRBJ1-2,15,.,.,TRBV6-2/TRBV6-3
CASSLSARGRSNQPQHF,TGTGCCAGCAGTCTTTCGGCCCGTGGTCGAAGCAATCAGCCCCAGCATTTT,TRBJ1-5,17,.,.,TRBV27
CASSQGGVKDRGVDTQYF,TGCGCCAGCAGCCAGGGGGGGGTTAAGGACAGGGGAGTAGATACGCAGTATTTT,TRBJ2-3,18,.,TRBD1,TRBV4-3
CASSQETNRQLTVVNTEAFF,TGCGCCAGCAGCCAAGAAACAAATCGGCAGTTGACCGTCGTTAACACTGAAGCTTTCTTT,TRBJ1-1,20,.,.,TRBV4-1
CASSKAELAGGRSYNEQFF,TGTGCCAGCAGCAAAGCAGAACTAGCGGGAGGGAGGTCCTACAATGAGCAGTTCTTC,TRBJ2-1,19,.,.,TRBV21-1
CASSQKTLGYTF,TGTGCCAGCAGCCAAAAGACTCTGGGCTACACCTTC,TRBJ1-2,12,.,.,TRBV7-2
CASSFRTGNEQFF,TGTGCCAGCAGTTTTAGGACTGGCAATGAGCAGTTCTTC,TRBJ2-1,13,.,.,TRBV27
CASSPAYLRTATEAFF,TGTGCCAGCAGCCCAGCTTATCTCAGGACTGCGACTGAAGCTTTCTTT,TRBJ1-1,16,few,.,TRBV7-8